In this sample, the clone carrying this TCR beta chain turned up many times. Its antigen is unknown. The authors prepared the TCRbeta library with unique molecular identifiers. MiXCR, applied by TCRdb to the PCR reads, yields one record per CDR3 protein. The sample records 670,000 or so distinct CDR3 sequences, around 13% being singletons. The CDR3 has 14 amino acids. V was pared by 3 bases and J by 7 bases, with 12 bases between. Germline V gene data show CDR1 as SGHVS and CDR2 as FQNEAQ. This record comes from a study of T-cell reconstitution after alpha-beta-depleted transplantation in children. Study findings and constraints: Fresh T-cell production supplied most of the T-cell counts and diversity seen one year after transplant. Surviving thymic progenitors and recipient T cells were the source of high TCRbeta diversity at day 60 in some patients. Several hundred expanded graft clones reportedly gave rise to the alpha-beta T cells present about two months after transplant.

This TCR derives from a girl aged 2 to 10 with congenital amegakaryocytic thrombocytopenia, due to receive a stem cell transplant. The chain employs TRBV7-8 and TRBJ2-2; D is undetermined. This specimen was PBMCs, taken before TCRalphabeta/CD19-depleted stem cell transplant. Here the CDR3 reads CASSFLHSVGELFF. For the CDR3, the DNA is TGTGCCAGCAGCTTTCTCCATTCGGTCGGGGAGCTGTTTTTT. Filled out from reference TRBV7-8 and TRBJ2-2, the complete variable domain reads GAGVSQSPRYKVAKRGQDVALRCDPISGHVSLFWYQQALGQGPEFLTYFQNEAQLDKSGLPSDRFFAERPEGSVSTLKIQRTQQEDSAVYLCASSFLHSVGELFFGEGSRLTVL.